Only one count was recorded for the clone carrying this TCR beta chain. Its antigen is not known. Data came from immunoSEQ multiplex PCR; TCRdb stores just in-frame clones and leaves some out. Of 150,000 to 200,000 clones listed, around 87% are singletons. The data belong to a study of T cell responses to AZD1222 COVID-19 vaccine. This CDR3 spans 14 amino acids. Between the trimmed V and J ends, which lost 3 bases and 7 bases, there was a span of 16 bases. Germline loops: CDR1 DFQATT, CDR2 SNEGSKA (reference sequence). Study-level results: Females made up more of the donors, who were largely white British, and clonal diversity may have come out too low. Spike-specific TCR breadth and depth went up after people got two AZD1222 doses. Baseline testing showed seropositivity in only a handful of AZD1222 recipients. The CD4 TCRs associated with vaccination extended across spike and predominated at 160-218 and 743-854.

Specimen: peripheral blood, collected on day 0 of MenACWY control vaccination. The rearrangement joins TRBV20-1 to TRBJ1-5; D uncertain. This receptor was identified in an adult in good health. The CDR3 protein is CSASNFRTMQPQHF. The CDR3 DNA reads TGCAGTGCTAGTAATTTTAGGACGATGCAGCCCCAGCATTTT.